This T cell receptor beta chain emerged from a study of tumor and adjacent non-tumor tissue in lung cancer. In the study overall: The cohort had around twelve adenocarcinoma, 2 squamous cell and 1 small cell patients.

No cell sorting was done before RNA was extracted from the tissue. Note on this clonotype: A junction boundary mismatches the germline segment, possibly from a read error.

TCRbeta libraries were built with three rounds of nested PCR, modified from ARM-PCR. Each CDR3 protein gets one entry after TCRdb re-called the multiplex PCR reads with MiXCR. This sample has over 60,000 distinct CDR3 sequences, with 65% to 90% found just once. This CDR3 region has 12 residues. The chain has TRBV12-3 or TRBV12-4 and TRBJ1-1, with D tentatively TRBD1 (5 bases). Sequencing was done on a sample of lung tumor tissue. This clonotype was obtained from a woman between 50 and 59 years old with non-small cell lung cancer. The CDR3 protein is CTRSSLRGGAFF. CDR3 coding DNA: TGTACCAGGAGTTCCCTTCGGGGGGGAGCTTTCTTT.